The clone carrying this T cell receptor beta chain was found a few times. Its antigen is currently unknown. These data belong to a study of blood T cells in healthy people across ages. With a J-beta primer mix and a sample-barcoded 5' primer, a second PCR ran about 7 to 11 cycles. TCRdb re-called the 5' RACE reads through MiXCR, storing one row per CDR3 protein. The sample includes under 800,000 distinct CDR3 sequences, roughly 45% of them seen just once. The trim removed 4 bases at V and 9 bases at J, leaving 5 bases unmatched. The germline V gene has CDR1 MNHEY and CDR2 SVGEGT. The CDR3 is 15 amino acids. General observations from the study: Comparison with aged donors showed that long-lived donors had more naive CD4+ cells and higher diversity.

The sample comprised blood. This sequence was found in a woman aged 60-70 years in good health. V gene TRBV6-2 or TRBV6-3 combines with J gene TRBJ2-1; 14 bases map to TRBD2. CDR3 sequence (DNA): TGTGCCAGCAGTTTTAAGACTAGCGGGGGGGGTGAGCAGTTCTTC. Protein product: CASSFKTSGGGEQFF.